This TCR beta chain was captured in a study of cytomegalovirus exposure and HLA in healthy donors. The PCR contained 60 Vbeta and 13 Jbeta primers. This table comes from immunoSEQ multiplex PCR, and its TCRdb copy is limited to in-frame clones, with some not included. Of fewer than 65,000 clones in the sample, 73% were seen once. The CDR3 spans 14 residues. V lost 5 bases to trimming and J lost 0 bases, with 11 bases between them. Germline V gene data show CDR1 as GTSNPN and CDR2 as SVGIG (reference sequence). The specimen sequenced was PBMCs. This receptor was obtained from a man aged 45-60 years in good health and CMV-seronegative. This rearrangement joins TRBV30 to TRBJ1-3, with TRBD1 as a possible D gene (5 bases). The CDR3 spells CAWAAGVSGNTIYF. CDR3 in DNA: TGTGCCTGGGCGGCGGGGGTCTCTGGAAACACCATATATTTT.